Following are 20 T cell receptor beta chains from one sample sequenced in a study of molecular identifiers for immune sequencing clone quantification. TCRdb reanalysed the PCR reads using MiXCR and keeps one entry per CDR3 protein. This sample has about 67,000 distinct CDR3 sequences; 15% to 20% occur once, and the top ten carry around 1.6%. Sequencing was performed on naive CD8+ T cells from blood, with Jurkat cell RNA spiked in. Subset of the sample: FACS-sorted CD8+CD4-CCR7+CD45RA+ naive T cells. These receptors were obtained from a human donor in good health. Some libraries in this study had Jurkat cell RNA spiked in.

Concerning this clonotype itself: A read error may produce the germline difference seen at one junction end. This chain connects TRBV28 to TRBJ1-1; 7 nucleotides agree with TRBD1. Germline loops: CDR1 MDHEN, CDR2 SYDVKM. There are 14 residues in the CDR3. The DNA for the CDR3 is TGTGCCAGCAGTTTATCGAGGGGGCCTGGCGAAGCTCTCTTT. Its protein product is CASSLSRGPGEALF.

This clonotype was detected ten times or more. The chain has TRBV6-6 and TRBJ2-1; 13 nucleotides agree with TRBD2. V was pared by 0 bases and J by 8 bases, with 4 bases of the junction left unmatched. CDR1 is MNHNY and CDR2 is SVGAGI in the germline V gene (reference sequence). CDR3 length: 16 residues. CDR3 residues: CASSYSRLAGGDEQFF. For the CDR3, the DNA is TGTGCCAGCAGTTACTCGAGACTAGCGGGAGGTGATGAGCAGTTCTTC.

This clonotype has more than one count but fewer than ten. The chain carries TRBV9 and TRBJ1-5; TRBD1 matches 8 bases. With V trimmed by 1 base and J by 2 bases, 8 bases remained unmatched. The V gene's germline CDR1 is SGDLS and CDR2 YYNGEE. The CDR3 consists of 17 residues. CDR3 nucleotide sequence: TGTGCCAGCAGCGTACGGCCAGGGGGCTTAGGCAATCAGCCCCAGCATTTT. It translates to CASSVRPGGLGNQPQHF. Using reference TRBV9 and TRBJ1-5 for the parts outside the CDR3, the full variable domain is DSGVTQTPKHLITATGQRVTLRCSPRSGDLSVYWYQQSLDQGLQFLIQYYNGEERAKGNILERFSAQQFPDLHSELNLSSLELGDSALYFCASSVRPGGLGNQPQHFGDGTRLSIL.

A word on this clonotype: The junction and the germline gene differ at one end; a read error may be behind it. J is TRBJ2-1 and V is TRBV24-1, with D tentatively TRBD2 (6 bases). The CDR3 contains 16 residues. Germline lookup yields CDR1 KGHDR and CDR2 SFDVKD. The CDR3 DNA is TGTGCCACCAGTGATCCAGCGGGTAACTCCTACAATGAGCGGTTCTTC. Translating gives CATSDPAGNSYNERFF.

This clonotype was found many times. The J gene is TRBJ2-7, the V gene TRBV2, with D hard to call. This CDR3 has 11 residues. Trimming removed 4 bases at V and 6 bases at J, with 7 bases between. From germline, CDR1 is SNHLY and CDR2 FYNNEI. In DNA form, the CDR3 reads TGTGCCAGCAGTGTTCGTCCCGAGCAGTACTTC. Its translation: CASSVRPEQYF.

In its sample, this clonotype was seen many times. J is TRBJ1-5 and V is TRBV6-2 or TRBV6-3; TRBD1 might be the D (5 bases). Trimming stripped 7 bases from V and 4 bases from J, with 26 bases between. The CDR3 runs to 18 residues. From germline, CDR1 is MNHEY and CDR2 SVGEGT. CDR3: CASTSPAQGRQRNQPQHF. The CDR3, as DNA: TGTGCCAGCACCTCACCCGCCCAGGGACGGCAAAGGAATCAGCCCCAGCATTTT.

The chain couples TRBV11-3 to TRBJ2-2, with D unresolved. Germline V gives CDR1 SGHNT, CDR2 YENEEA. This CDR3 has 15 residues. V was cut by 5 bases and J by 1 base, with 11 bases left in between. As DNA, the CDR3 is TGTGCCAGCAGCCGGCGAGAAGAGAACACCGGGGAGCTGTTTTTT. It translates to CASSRREENTGELFF.

About this clonotype: Sequence at one end of the junction differs from germline and may be a read error. The V call is TRBV5-4, the J call TRBJ2-7; 13 nucleotides align to TRBD2. The CDR3 length is 15 residues. Germline V gives CDR1 SGHNT, CDR2 YYREEE (reference sequence). The CDR3 loop reads CASSLGTSGSYERYF. CDR3 bases: TGTGCCAGCAGCTTGGGGACTAGCGGGAGCTACGAGCGGTACTTC.

With regard to this clonotype: A read error may produce the germline difference seen at one junction end. The chain carries TRBV4-1 and TRBJ2-7; TRBD2 is a possible D gene (5 bases). This CDR3 has 14 amino acids. Germline V lookup: CDR1 MGHRA, CDR2 YSYEKL. The CDR3 is CAGSLPGSSYEQCF. CDR3 coding DNA: TGCGCCGGCAGTCTTCCGGGGAGCTCCTACGAGCAGTGCTTC.

This clonotype was found many times. V and J are TRBV6-6 and TRBJ2-5; D is unresolved. The CDR3 contains 17 residues. V was shortened by 0 bases and J by 7 bases, with 21 bases between the two germline ends. Germline CDR1 is MNHNY and CDR2 is SVGAGI (reference sequence). The CDR3 bases are TGTGCCAGCAGTTACTCGAACAGTTACGCCAGTCCAGGGACCCAGTACTTC. It codes for CASSYSNSYASPGTQYF.

This clonotype has at least ten counts. The chain carries TRBV4-3 and TRBJ1-1; the D gene is possibly TRBD1 (5 bases). Germline-derived CDR1 and CDR2 are LGHNA and YSLEER. Trimming removed 2 bases at V and 6 bases at J, with 10 bases between. There are 13 residues in the CDR3. CDR3 residues: CASSQQGIAEAFF. The CDR3 DNA reads as TGCGCCAGCAGCCAACAGGGTATCGCTGAAGCTTTCTTT.

This clonotype came up a few times. The rearrangement uses TRBV13 and TRBJ2-7, with TRBD1 identical over 7 bases. In germline, CDR1 is PRHDT, CDR2 FYEKMQ (reference sequence). This CDR3 has 15 amino acids. V dropped 5 bases and J dropped 3; count of bases not matched to a gene: 10. CDR3 coding DNA: TGTGCCAGCAGCCAGCAGGGACAGTACTTCTACGAGCAGTACTTC. It encodes CASSQQGQYFYEQYF.

This clonotype was observed a handful of times. The V gene is TRBV7-9, the J gene TRBJ1-1, with TRBD1 identical over 7 bases. The germline gives CDR1 SEHNR, CDR2 FQNEAQ (reference sequence). V lost 6 bases, J lost 3 bases, and 7 bases stayed unmatched. This CDR3 is 14 amino acids long. The CDR3 nucleotides read TGTGCCAGCAGAAGACAAACAGGGGACACTGAAGCTTTCTTT. It encodes CASRRQTGDTEAFF.

This clonotype was counted only a few times. The chain links TRBV11-2 to TRBJ2-5; possibly TRBD2 for D (5 bases). The CDR3 is 12 residues long. V lost 9 bases and J 4 bases, leaving 12 bases between the germline ends. The germline CDR1 and CDR2 sequences are SGHAT and FQNNGV. The CDR3 loop reads CASGRVRETQYF. The DNA for the CDR3 is TGTGCCAGTGGGCGGGTAAGAGAGACCCAGTACTTC.

In its sample, this clonotype was seen a few times. The chain recombines TRBV14 with TRBJ2-1; D is ambiguous. Trimming took 1 base from V and 7 from J, leaving 5 bases between them. The V gene's germline CDR1 is SGHDN and CDR2 FVKESK. The CDR3 covers 12 residues. For the CDR3, the DNA is TGTGCCAGCAGCCAAGTAACGAATGAGCAGTTCTTC. Its translation: CASSQVTNEQFF.

This clonotype was counted many times. The chain uses TRBV7-6 and TRBJ2-7, with 12 bases matching TRBD2. The CDR3 covers 15 residues. V lost 2 bases, J lost 9 bases, and 8 bases stayed unmatched. Germline values: CDR1 SGHVS, CDR2 FNYEAQ. The CDR3 nucleotides are TGTGCCAGCAGCTTACTAGCGGGAGGGCCAGAGGGGCAGTACTTC. Translating gives CASSLLAGGPEGQYF.

This clonotype appeared many times. The chain employs TRBV11-3 and TRBJ2-6; D ambiguous. From germline, CDR1 is SGHNT and CDR2 YENEEA. Trimming took 3 bases from V and 4 from J, leaving 7 bases between them. The CDR3 covers 14 residues. The CDR3 coding sequence is TGTGCCAGCAGCTTTTATACAGGGGCCAACGTCCTGACTTTC. Translating gives CASSFYTGANVLTF.

At least ten counts were recorded for this clonotype. This chain uses TRBV7-3 with TRBJ2-3, with 11 bases identical to TRBD2. There are 15 residues in the CDR3. After removal of 5 bases from V and 6 bases from J, the junction contained 7 bases not matched to a gene. CDR1 is SGHTA, CDR2 FQGTGA, per germline. CDR3: CASSPTSGTLDTQYF. The CDR3 DNA follows: TGTGCCAGCAGCCCGACTAGCGGGACCCTGGATACGCAGTATTTT.

Many counts were recorded for this clonotype. The CDR3 sequence: CSARPVSGEKLFF. CDR3 in DNA: TGCAGTGCTAGACCCGTCTCTGGTGAAAAACTGTTTTTT. The chain recombines TRBV20-1 with TRBJ1-4; D is unclear. This CDR3 region has 13 residues. Germline V gives CDR1 DFQATT, CDR2 SNEGSKA (reference sequence). Trimming removed 2 bases from V and 7 bases from J, with 11 bases in between.

The sample holds many counts of this clonotype. V usage is TRBV10-3 and J usage is TRBJ1-2; D call uncertain. CDR3 size: 10 residues. Germline loops: CDR1 ENHRY, CDR2 SYGVKD. Trimming cost V 10 bases and J 0 bases, with 3 bases left between them. The CDR3 is CASPNYGYTF. In DNA form, the CDR3 reads TGTGCCAGTCCTAACTATGGCTACACCTTC.